Listed below are T cell receptor beta chains from one sample, sequenced in a study of CD8 T cells in Susac syndrome. TCRdb itself ran the immunoSEQ multiplex PCR reads through MiXCR, one entry per CDR3 protein. Of 150,000 to 200,000 distinct CDR3 sequences listed, just under 95% are singletons. Sequences were obtained from CD4+ T cells from PBMCs. All receptors come from a human donor in good health. Each CDR3 is given with its conserved first and last residue. Each record gives: D gene, J gene, V gene, clone size, CDR3 length, CDR3 DNA, CDR3 protein. The D gene is left open where the match is weak. Rows give clone size only sometimes, using once, few, many, or a class for an expanded clone.

>TRBD2|TRBJ2-1|TRBV7-2|-|16
TGTGCCAGCAGCCCTAGCGGGGCCAGCTCCTACAATGAGCAGTTCTTC
CASSPSGASSYNEQFF
>-|TRBJ1-2|TRBV9|-|15
TGTGCCAGCAGCATGGGGACTCCAGGGACCTATGGCTACACCTTC
CASSMGTPGTYGYTF
>-|TRBJ1-1|TRBV28|-|11
TGTGCCAGCAGTTTGGAGGCTGAAGCTTTCTTT
CASSLEAEAFF
>-|TRBJ1-4|TRBV20-1|-|13
TGCAGTGCTTACAGGGCTAGTAATGAAAAACTGTTTTTT
CSAYRASNEKLFF
>-|TRBJ1-5|TRBV7-3|-|13
TGTGCCAGCAGCTCCGCTGCGGGGCAGCCCCAGCATTTT
CASSSAAGQPQHF
>-|TRBJ2-7|TRBV30|-|11
TGTGCCTGGAGTGTCGGATACGAGCAGTACTTC
CAWSVGYEQYF
>TRBD2|TRBJ2-1|TRBV30|-|15
TGTGCCTGGAGTTCAGCGGGGGGACCTTACAATGAGCAGTTCTTC
CAWSSAGGPYNEQFF
>-|TRBJ1-5|TRBV7-2|-|11
TGTGCCAGCAGCCGACGTCATCCCCAGCATTTT
CASSRRHPQHF
>-|TRBJ2-4|TRBV12-3/TRBV12-4|-|14
TGTGCCAGCAGCCTTGGGGGGGGCCAAAACATTCAGTACTTC
CASSLGGGQNIQYF
>TRBD2|TRBJ2-7|TRBV7-9|-|14
TGTGCCAGCAAAGAGACTAGCGGGGACTACGAGCAGTACTTC
CASKETSGDYEQYF
>-|TRBJ2-1|TRBV7-2|-|16
TGTGCCAGCAGCCTGAGCATTAGCGCCACATACAATGAGCAGTTCTTC
CASSLSISATYNEQFF
>-|TRBJ2-7|TRBV14|-|16
TGTGCCAGCAGCCAAGTCGGCGACAGCAACCCCTACGAGCAGTACTTC
CASSQVGDSNPYEQYF
>TRBD2|TRBJ2-5|TRBV20-1|-|12
TGCAGTGGGAGCGGGGCCCAAGAGACCCAGTACTTC
CSGSGAQETQYF
>-|TRBJ1-1|TRBV15|-|16
TGTGCCACCAGCAGAGGAGCGGGGGCAGTCAACACTGAAGCTTTCTTT
CATSRGAGAVNTEAFF
>-|TRBJ2-5|TRBV7-9|-|19
TGTGCCAGCAGCCCGCCCCCGGGCTTCTTTTCCCCAAATACGGAGACCCAGTACTTC
CASSPPPGFFSPNTETQYF
>-|TRBJ1-6|TRBV27|-|8
TGTGCCAGCAGTAGAGGGAGTTTT
CASSRGSF
>TRBD2|TRBJ2-1|TRBV9|-|16
TGTGCCAGCAGCGCCCGGACTAGCGGGGTAGGAGATGAGCAGTTCTTC
CASSARTSGVGDEQFF
>TRBD2|TRBJ2-3|TRBV10-3|-|16
TGTGCCATCAGTGGGCCCCGCGGGGGGGCCGCAGATACGCAGTATTTT
CAISGPRGGAADTQYF
>-|TRBJ2-5|TRBV14|-|14
TGTGCCAGCAGCCAAAAACAGGCCCAAGAGACCCAGTACTTC
CASSQKQAQETQYF
>TRBD1|TRBJ1-5|TRBV20-1|-|14
TGCAGTGCTGCTCCGGGACAGGGTAGTCAGCCCCAGCATTTT
CSAAPGQGSQPQHF
>TRBD2|TRBJ2-6|TRBV20-1|-|16
TGCAGTGCCCGGCCGGGACTAACGGCTGGGGCCAACGTCCTGACTTTC
CSARPGLTAGANVLTF
>-|TRBJ2-7|TRBV6-6|-|13
TGTGCCAGCAATGAGGGCGGGACCTACGAGCAGTACTTC
CASNEGGTYEQYF
>-|TRBJ1-2|TRBV30|once|15
TGTGCCTGGAGTGTCGGGGGGCCCCATCCGTGGGGCTACACCTTC
CAWSVGGPHPWGYTF
>-|TRBJ2-1|TRBV4-1|-|14
TGCGCCAGCAGCCAAGATCGGACGGACAATGAGCAGTTCTTC
CASSQDRTDNEQFF
>-|TRBJ1-5|TRBV7-7|once|13
TGTGCTAGCTCGAAGGGTCCCGATCAGCCCCAGCATTTT
CASSKGPDQPQHF
>-|TRBJ1-5|TRBV12-3/TRBV12-4|few|13
TGTGCCAGCAGTTTGTCGGGGAATCAGCCCCAGCATTTT
CASSLSGNQPQHF
>-|TRBJ1-2|TRBV4-2|-|14
TGTGCCAGCAGCCAAGATTCCAACAGCTGGGGCTACACCTTC
CASSQDSNSWGYTF
>TRBD2|TRBJ2-1|TRBV20-1|-|18
TGCAGTGCTAGGCCGGGACTAGCGGGGGGGAGCTCCTACAATGAGCAGTTCTTC
CSARPGLAGGSSYNEQFF